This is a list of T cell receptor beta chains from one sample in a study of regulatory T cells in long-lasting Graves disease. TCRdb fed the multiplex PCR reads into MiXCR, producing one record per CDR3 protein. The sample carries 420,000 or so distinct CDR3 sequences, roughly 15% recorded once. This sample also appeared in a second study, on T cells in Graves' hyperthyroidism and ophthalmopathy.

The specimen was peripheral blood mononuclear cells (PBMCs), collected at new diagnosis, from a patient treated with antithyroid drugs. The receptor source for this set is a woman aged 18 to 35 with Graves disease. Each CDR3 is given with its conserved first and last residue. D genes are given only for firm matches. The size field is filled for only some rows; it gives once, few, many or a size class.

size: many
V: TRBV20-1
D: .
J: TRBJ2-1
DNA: TGCAGTGCTAGCAGCCCGGGACTTCTAACCGACAATGAGCAGTTCTTC
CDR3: CSASSPGLLTDNEQFF

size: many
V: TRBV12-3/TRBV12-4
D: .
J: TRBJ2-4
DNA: TGTGCCAGCAGTTTAGGCGGGACTCGGGCTGAGGTGGTCAAAAACATTCAGTACTTC
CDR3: CASSLGGTRAEVVKNIQYF

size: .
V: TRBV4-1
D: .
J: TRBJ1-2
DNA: TGCGCCAGCAGCCAAGACGCAAACCAAGGGCAGACGAACTATGGCTACACCTTC
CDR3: CASSQDANQGQTNYGYTF

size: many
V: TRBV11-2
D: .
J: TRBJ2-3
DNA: TGTGCCAGCAGCCCTCTGGGGGCCACAGATACGCAGTATTTT
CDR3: CASSPLGATDTQYF

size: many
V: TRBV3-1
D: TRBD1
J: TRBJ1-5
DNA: TGTGCCAGCAGCCAATCTGACAGGGGGGTCAGTCAGCCCCAGCATTTT
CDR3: CASSQSDRGVSQPQHF

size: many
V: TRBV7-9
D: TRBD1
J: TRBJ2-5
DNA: TGTGCCAGCAGCTTATTCGGGACAGGGGGCGAGACCCAGTACTTC
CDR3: CASSLFGTGGETQYF

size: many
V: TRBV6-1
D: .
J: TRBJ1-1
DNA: TGTGCCAGCACTCAGGGAGGGACGAACACTGAAGCTTTCTTT
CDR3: CASTQGGTNTEAFF

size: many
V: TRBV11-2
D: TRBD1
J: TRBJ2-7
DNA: TGTGCCAGCAGCTTAACAGGGGGAAGGTCCTACGAGCAGTACTTC
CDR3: CASSLTGGRSYEQYF

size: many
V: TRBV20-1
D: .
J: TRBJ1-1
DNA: TGCAGTGCCATTACTCCCTCAATGAACACTGAAGCTTTCTTT
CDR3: CSAITPSMNTEAFF

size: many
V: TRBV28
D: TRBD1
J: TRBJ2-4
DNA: TGTGCCAGCAGGGCGGACAGGGCAGGAAACATTCAGTACTTC
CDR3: CASRADRAGNIQYF

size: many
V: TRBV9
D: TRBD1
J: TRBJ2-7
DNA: TGTGCCAGCAGTTCACCGGGACAGGGGATCTACGAGCAGTACTTC
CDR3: CASSSPGQGIYEQYF

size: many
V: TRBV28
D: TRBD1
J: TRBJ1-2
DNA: TGTGCCAGCAGCTTACCAGGGGGCGCGAATGGCTACACCTTC
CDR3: CASSLPGGANGYTF

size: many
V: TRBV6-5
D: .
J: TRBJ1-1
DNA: TGTGCCAGCAGTTACCTAGGGGCGAACACTGAAGCTTTCTTT
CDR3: CASSYLGANTEAFF

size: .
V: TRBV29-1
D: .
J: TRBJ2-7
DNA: TGCAGCGGTACGGACAGTGCCAGCTACGAGCAGTACTTC
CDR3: CSGTDSASYEQYF

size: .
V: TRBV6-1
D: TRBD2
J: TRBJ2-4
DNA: TGTGCCAGCAGTCTCTCCCGCGGGGGGGACAACATTCAGTACTTC
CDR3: CASSLSRGGDNIQYF

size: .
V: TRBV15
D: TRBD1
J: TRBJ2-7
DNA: TGTGCCACCAGCAAAGGGACAGGGTTCTACGAGCAGTACTTC
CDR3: CATSKGTGFYEQYF

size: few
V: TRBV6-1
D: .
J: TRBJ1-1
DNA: TGTGCCAGCAGTGAAGCGCAGGGCACTGAAGCTTTCTTT
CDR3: CASSEAQGTEAFF

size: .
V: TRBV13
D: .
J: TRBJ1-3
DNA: TGTGCCAGCAGCACCCGACAAACCCGTGGAAACACCATATATTTT
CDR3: CASSTRQTRGNTIYF

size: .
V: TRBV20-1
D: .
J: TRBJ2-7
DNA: TGCAGTGTACCGGGAGACTCAGCCTACGAGCAGTACTTC
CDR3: CSVPGDSAYEQYF

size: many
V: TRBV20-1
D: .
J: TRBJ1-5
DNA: TGCAGTGCAGCTCCCGTTGCATCGCGGGCAAGCAATCAGCCCCAGCATTTT
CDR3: CSAAPVASRASNQPQHF

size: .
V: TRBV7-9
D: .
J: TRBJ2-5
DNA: TGTGCCAGCGCCTTAGGACTTTACCAAGAGACCCAGTACTTC
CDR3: CASALGLYQETQYF

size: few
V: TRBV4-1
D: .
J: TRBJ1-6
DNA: TGCGCCAGCAGCCTAATGGATCGGGATGATTCACCCCTCCACTTT
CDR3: CASSLMDRDDSPLHF